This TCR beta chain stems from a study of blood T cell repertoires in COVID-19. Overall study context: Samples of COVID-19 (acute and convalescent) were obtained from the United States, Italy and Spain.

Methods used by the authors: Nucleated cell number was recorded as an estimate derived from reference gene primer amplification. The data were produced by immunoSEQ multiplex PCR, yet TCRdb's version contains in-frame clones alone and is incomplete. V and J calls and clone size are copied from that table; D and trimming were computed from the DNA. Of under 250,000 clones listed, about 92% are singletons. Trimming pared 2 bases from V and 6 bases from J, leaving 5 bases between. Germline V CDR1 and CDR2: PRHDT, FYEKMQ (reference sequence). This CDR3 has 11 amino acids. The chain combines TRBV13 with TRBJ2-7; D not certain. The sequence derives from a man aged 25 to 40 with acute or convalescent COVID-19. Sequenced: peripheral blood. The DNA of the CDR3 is TGTGCCAGCAGCTTAAGACTCGAGCAGTACTTC. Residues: CASSLRLEQYF. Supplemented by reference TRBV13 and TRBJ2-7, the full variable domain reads AAGVIQSPRHLIKEKRETATLKCYPIPRHDTVYWYQQGPGQDPQFLISFYEKMQSDKGSIPDRFSAQQFSDYHSELNMSSLELGDSALYFCASSLRLEQYFGPGTRLTVT.